This T cell receptor beta chain stems from a study of cytomegalovirus exposure and HLA in healthy donors. Across the whole study: A previous analysis identified approximately 120 million unique TCR beta sequences derived from 180 million or so T cells.

A single count supports this clone. The study ran its PCR with 60 Vbeta and 13 Jbeta primers. Measured with immunoSEQ multiplex PCR; TCRdb has only the in-frame clones, and not every one. Of some 190,000 clones in the sample, 82% were seen once. The sequence derives from a man aged 40-49 years in good health and CMV-seronegative. The sequenced sample consisted of PBMCs.

The CDR3 sequence is CASSRGSQETQYF. CDR3 sequence (DNA): TGTGCCAGCAGTCGGGGGTCCCAAGAGACCCAGTACTTC. The chain combines TRBV7-3 with TRBJ2-5, with D possibly matching TRBD2 (6 bases). Germline lookup yields CDR1 SGHTA and CDR2 FQGTGA. Deletions cut 6 bases from V and 1 base from J, with 9 bases between. The CDR3 runs 13 residues.